These 29 T cell receptor beta chains originate from one sample sequenced in a study of T-cell reconstitution after alpha-beta-depleted transplantation in children. Library preparation (for TCRbeta) was performed with unique molecular identifiers. TCRdb reprocessed the PCR reads via MiXCR and lists one record per CDR3 protein. In the table there are some 43,000 distinct CDR3 sequences, approximately 8.7% of which are singletons. Sample: PBMCs, mostly from graft donor cells, taken 60 days after TCRalphabeta/CD19-depleted stem cell transplant. Receptors were obtained from a male patient between 2 and 10 years old who had a stem cell transplant for chronic granulomatous disease, so the T cells may come from the graft donor.

This clonotype was counted many times. The CDR3 nucleotides are TGTGCCAGCAGTTTACGCACAGGGTGGAGGACAGATACGCAGTATTTT. Protein product: CASSLRTGWRTDTQYF. This rearrangement joins TRBV12-3 or TRBV12-4 to TRBJ2-3, with D perhaps TRBD1 (6 bases). V was trimmed by 2 bases and J by 3 bases, leaving 15 bases between them. The CDR3 has 16 residues.

The chain links TRBV25-1 to TRBJ2-7; D ambiguous. The ends were cut back, 4 bases at V and 4 bases at J, with 11 bases in the middle. Per the germline V gene, CDR1 is MGHDK and CDR2 is SYGVNS. There are 13 residues in the CDR3. This CDR3 is CASSALIGYEQYF. DNA for the CDR3: TGTGCCAGCAGTGCCCTGATAGGGTACGAGCAGTACTTC.

This clonotype occurred many times. This chain's CDR3 is CASSFRQGGDEQFF. In DNA, the CDR3 is TGTGCCAGCAGTTTTCGACAGGGTGGGGATGAGCAGTTCTTC. The chain couples TRBV12-3 or TRBV12-4 to TRBJ2-1; the match to TRBD1 covers 7 bases. Losses at the gene ends were 3 bases for V and 8 bases for J; bases not matched to a gene: 7. The CDR3 consists of 14 residues.

The chain uses TRBV7-6 and TRBJ1-2, with D uncertain. V was clipped by 1 base and J by 7 bases, with 16 bases between them. Looked up from germline, CDR1 is SGHVS and CDR2 is FNYEAQ. The CDR3 spans 15 residues. In nucleotides, the CDR3 is TGTGCCAGCAGCTTAGACGGACTCAGCCTCCGTGGCTACACCTTC. Translation gives CASSLDGLSLRGYTF. The entire variable domain, with the rest obtained from reference TRBV7-6 and TRBJ1-2, is as follows: GAGVSQSPRYKVTKRGQDVALRCDPISGHVSLYWYRQALGQGPEFLTYFNYEAQQDKSGLPNDRFSAERPEGSISTLTIQRTEQRDSAMYRCASSLDGLSLRGYTFGSGTRLTVV.

This clonotype was detected ten times or more. The chain is built from TRBV7-6 and TRBJ2-7; 7 nucleotides match TRBD1. Germline V lookup: CDR1 SGHVS, CDR2 FNYEAQ. After removal of 4 bases from V and 4 bases from J, the junction contained 4 bases not matched to a gene. The CDR3 runs 13 residues. The CDR3 protein is CASSYKQGYEQYF. The CDR3 nucleotides read TGTGCCAGCAGCTATAAACAGGGGTACGAGCAGTACTTC. Combining the CDR3 with reference TRBV7-6 and TRBJ2-7 gives the whole variable domain GAGVSQSPRYKVTKRGQDVALRCDPISGHVSLYWYRQALGQGPEFLTYFNYEAQQDKSGLPNDRFSAERPEGSISTLTIQRTEQRDSAMYRCASSYKQGYEQYFGPGTRLTVT.

This clonotype was found a few times. The chain joins TRBV5-1 to TRBJ1-1; 8 positions agree with TRBD1. CDR1 is SGHRS, CDR2 YFSETQ, per germline. V dropped 4 bases and J dropped 9; count of bases not matched to a gene: 11. This CDR3 spans 14 amino acids. CDR3 bases: TGCGCCAGCAGCCTGGACAGGGAAGGGACACAAGCTTTCTTT. Residues: CASSLDREGTQAFF.

This chain connects TRBV7-6 to TRBJ2-7; no clear D. Germline CDR1 and CDR2: SGHVS and FNYEAQ. Trimming left V 1 base short and J 3 bases short, with 13 bases between. CDR3 size: 15 residues. As DNA, the CDR3 is TGTGCCAGCAGCTTAGAGATGGGCCCGAACTACGAGCAGTACTTC. This sequence encodes CASSLEMGPNYEQYF.

This clonotype occurred many times. The V call is TRBV12-3 or TRBV12-4, the J call TRBJ2-3; 9 positions agree with TRBD1. Unmatched junction bases numbered 4, after V lost 5 bases and J lost 4 bases. The CDR3 sequence is 14 residues long. CDR3 in amino acids: CASSQDRGADTQYF. DNA of the CDR3: TGTGCCAGCAGTCAGGACAGGGGCGCAGATACGCAGTATTTT.

Only a few counts were recorded for this clonotype. V and J are TRBV20-1 and TRBJ2-7; D unresolved. CDR1 is DFQATT and CDR2 is SNEGSKA in the germline V gene (reference sequence). The CDR3 spans 13 residues. Trimming left V 2 bases short and J 6 bases short, with 14 bases between. The CDR3 here is CSARKFAQPEQYF. The CDR3, as DNA: TGCAGTGCTAGAAAGTTTGCGCAACCCGAGCAGTACTTC.

This clonotype was counted many times. This sequence joins TRBV20-1 and TRBJ2-5; D tentatively fits TRBD1 or TRBD2 (5 bases each). Trimming pared 5 bases from V and 4 bases from J, leaving 17 bases between. The CDR3 spans 14 residues. Germline V gives CDR1 DFQATT, CDR2 SNEGSKA (reference sequence). The CDR3 sequence: CSALRDQVGETQYF. DNA of the CDR3: TGCAGTGCTCTCCGGGACCAGGTGGGAGAGACCCAGTACTTC.

This clonotype was counted between two and nine times. The chain joins TRBV5-1 to TRBJ2-1; D may correspond to TRBD1 or TRBD2 (5 bases each). CDR3 size: 14 residues. CDR1 and CDR2 from the germline V gene are SGHRS and YFSETQ. Trimming shortened V by 6 bases and J by 3 bases, and 13 bases separated the two germline ends. This chain's CDR3 is CASTPGTHYNEQFF. The CDR3 region has the DNA TGCGCCAGCACCCCCGGGACCCACTACAATGAGCAGTTCTTC.

This clonotype appeared many times. The rearrangement joins TRBV15 to TRBJ2-6; 7 bases agree with TRBD2. This CDR3 has 15 residues. V trimming: 5 bases; J trimming: 1 base; junction bases outside the gene matches: 2. Per germline, CDR1 LNHNV and CDR2 YYDKDF (reference sequence). For the CDR3, the DNA is TGTGCCACCAGCGGGACTAAATCTGGGGCCAACGTCCTGACTTTC. Protein: CATSGTKSGANVLTF.

This clonotype has a count of ten or more. The chain is built from TRBV25-1 and TRBJ2-3, with D perhaps TRBD2 (6 bases). The CDR3 spans 14 residues. V was trimmed by 2 bases and J by 0 bases, leaving 6 bases between them. The germline CDR1 and CDR2 sequences are MGHDK and SYGVNS. CDR3 coding DNA: TGTGCCAGCAGTGAAGCGGGAAGCACAGATACGCAGTATTTT. This codes for CASSEAGSTDTQYF.

This clonotype was observed many times. The chain employs TRBV12-3 or TRBV12-4 and TRBJ2-6; 10 bases are a match to TRBD1. With 5 bases clipped from V and 1 base from J, the junction kept 8 bases outside the gene matches. The CDR3 is made up of 18 amino acids. The CDR3 here is CASSPLPGQGSGANVLTF. The CDR3 bases are TGTGCCAGCAGTCCCCTCCCGGGACAGGGGTCTGGGGCCAACGTCCTGACTTTC.

J is TRBJ1-5 and V is TRBV20-1, with a tentative D call TRBD1 (5 bases). The CDR3 spans 16 residues. Germline assignment: CDR1 DFQATT and CDR2 SNEGSKA (reference sequence). V was shortened by 3 bases and J by 4 bases, with 19 bases between the two germline ends. The CDR3, as DNA: TGCAGTGCTAGGGGGGGTCGGGGACCCAAAAATCAGCCCCAGCATTTT. It encodes CSARGGRGPKNQPQHF.

In its sample, this clonotype was seen many times. This chain links TRBV5-1 with TRBJ1-2; 8 bases align to TRBD1. Germline CDR1 and CDR2: SGHRS and YFSETQ. The CDR3 loop spans 16 amino acids. J was trimmed by 0 bases and V by 4 bases; bases with no gene match: 8. CDR3 loop: CASSPDRVASNYGYTF. CDR3 bases: TGCGCCAGCAGCCCGGACAGGGTGGCGTCTAACTATGGCTACACCTTC. The variable domain in full, with the rest retrieved from reference TRBV5-1 and TRBJ1-2, is KAGVTQTPRYLIKTRGQQVTLSCSPISGHRSVSWYQQTPGQGLQFLFEYFSETQRNKGNFPGRFSGRQFSNSRSEMNVSTLELGDSALYLCASSPDRVASNYGYTFGSGTRLTVV.

At least ten counts were recorded for this clonotype. CDR3 sequence: CASSSIGTDPYNEQFF. CDR3 DNA sequence: TGTGCCAGCAGCTCCATAGGGACGGACCCCTACAATGAGCAGTTCTTC. The genes are TRBV7-2 and TRBJ2-1; D possibly uses TRBD1 or TRBD2 (5 bases each). The length of the CDR3 is 16 residues. Germline lookup yields CDR1 SGHTA and CDR2 FQGNSA. The V and J ends lost 4 bases and 2 bases respectively, with 15 bases between them.

This clonotype has ten or more counts. The chain is built from TRBV20-1 and TRBJ2-3; D is ambiguous. The CDR3 loop spans 13 amino acids. Germline V gene sequence: CDR1 DFQATT, CDR2 SNEGSKA (reference sequence). Trimming removed 0 bases at V and 6 bases at J, with 10 bases between. CDR3 loop: CSARELQLDTQYF. DNA for the CDR3: TGCAGTGCTAGAGAACTCCAGCTGGATACGCAGTATTTT.

This clonotype showed up many times. This sequence joins TRBV28 and TRBJ2-1, with D perhaps being TRBD1 or TRBD2 (6 bases each). V was shortened by 3 bases and J by 2 bases, with 11 bases between the two germline ends. The CDR3 loop spans 15 amino acids. Looked up from germline, CDR1 is MDHEN and CDR2 is SYDVKM. CDR3 region: CASSFRRGPYNEQFF. CDR3 DNA sequence: TGTGCCAGCAGTTTCCGCCGGGGGCCCTACAATGAGCAGTTCTTC. The entire variable domain, with the rest obtained from reference TRBV28 and TRBJ2-1, is as follows: DVKVTQSSRYLVKRTGEKVFLECVQDMDHENMFWYRQDPGLGLRLIYFSYDVKMKEKGDIPEGYSVSREKKERFSLILESASTNQTSMYLCASSFRRGPYNEQFFGPGTRLTVL.

This clonotype was picked up a small number of times. The chain employs TRBV14 and TRBJ2-5, with 13 bases identical to TRBD2. Germline values: CDR1 SGHDN, CDR2 FVKESK. The CDR3 loop spans 18 amino acids. The V segment lost 0 bases and the J segment 4 bases; nucleotides outside the gene matches: 8. The DNA for the CDR3 is TGTGCCAGCAGCCAAGATGCGGGACTAGCGGGATTTAGAGAGACCCAGTACTTC. Translation gives CASSQDAGLAGFRETQYF.

At least ten counts were recorded for this clonotype. This sequence joins TRBV15 and TRBJ2-3; D remains unclear. Looked up from germline, CDR1 is LNHNV and CDR2 is YYDKDF (reference sequence). V gave up 3 bases and J gave up 2 bases, with 9 bases separating them. CDR3 length equals 14 residues. The CDR3 region has the DNA TGTGCCACCAGCAGGAACAGATACACAGATACGCAGTATTTT. It specifies CATSRNRYTDTQYF.

The table lists this clonotype with many counts. In nucleotides, the CDR3 is TGTGCCAGCAGTTTAGCCGGGACAGGGGGATACGAGCAGTACTTC. This translates into CASSLAGTGGYEQYF. The chain has TRBV28 and TRBJ2-7; 11 bases align to TRBD1. The ends lost 2 bases at V and 4 bases at J; junction bases unmatched: 4. Germline CDR1 and CDR2: MDHEN and SYDVKM. The CDR3 extends over 15 amino acids.

This clonotype has only a few counts. V gene TRBV20-1 combines with J gene TRBJ2-1, with TRBD2 identical over 8 bases. The CDR3 runs 15 residues. Germline CDR1 DFQATT, CDR2 SNEGSKA (reference sequence). J gave up 3 bases and V 2 bases, and 6 bases lay outside the gene matches. The CDR3 here is CSARKAGEDYNEQFF. Written as DNA, the CDR3 is TGCAGTGCTAGAAAAGCGGGAGAGGACTACAATGAGCAGTTCTTC.

This clonotype was detected ten times or more. This chain connects TRBV20-1 to TRBJ2-1; 8 nucleotides align to TRBD1. The ends lost 6 bases at V and 0 bases at J; junction bases unmatched: 4. The germline V gene has CDR1 DFQATT and CDR2 SNEGSKA (reference sequence). The CDR3 has 14 amino acids. CDR3 DNA: TGCAGTGCCCCCGACAGGGGCTCCTACAATGAGCAGTTCTTC. Translation gives CSAPDRGSYNEQFF.

This clonotype has a count of ten or more. The chain links TRBV6-2 or TRBV6-3 to TRBJ2-1; 9 positions agree with TRBD2. Germline V lookup: CDR1 MNHEY, CDR2 SVGEGT. V lost 6 bases and J lost 0; bases outside the gene matches: 3. The CDR3 sequence is 15 residues long. In nucleotides, the CDR3 is TGTGCCAGCAGCCAGACTAGCGGCTCCTACAATGAGCAGTTCTTC. Translated: CASSQTSGSYNEQFF.

The chain joins TRBV6-1 to TRBJ1-5; no firm D call. This CDR3 has 11 residues. CDR1 MNHNS and CDR2 SASEGT come from the germline V gene. Trimming shortened V by 5 bases and J by 6 bases, and 5 bases separated the two germline ends. The CDR3 protein is CASSIPQPQHF. For the CDR3, the DNA is TGTGCCAGCAGTATCCCTCAGCCCCAGCATTTT.

This clonotype was counted between two and nine times. V is TRBV27 and J is TRBJ2-7, with D possibly being TRBD1 (6 bases). V lost 8 bases and J 1 base, leaving 15 bases between the germline ends. CDR3 size: 14 residues. Germline loops: CDR1 MNHEY, CDR2 SMNVEV (reference sequence). This CDR3 reads CASADRKKSYEQYF. The CDR3 nucleotides read TGTGCCAGCGCCGACAGGAAAAAATCCTACGAGCAGTACTTC.

In this sample, this clonotype turned up many times. V and J are TRBV9 and TRBJ1-2; TRBD1 matches at 8 bases. Germline V gene data show CDR1 as SGDLS and CDR2 as YYNGEE. The CDR3 extends over 12 amino acids. After removal of 3 bases from V and 8 bases from J, the junction contained 3 bases not matched to a gene. The chain's CDR3 is CASSARQGGYTF. Here the CDR3 DNA reads TGTGCCAGCAGCGCCAGACAGGGGGGCTACACCTTC. Filled out from reference TRBV9 and TRBJ1-2, the complete variable domain reads DSGVTQTPKHLITATGQRVTLRCSPRSGDLSVYWYQQSLDQGLQFLIQYYNGEERAKGNILERFSAQQFPDLHSELNLSSLELGDSALYFCASSARQGGYTFGSGTRLTVV.

There are many counts of this clonotype. CDR3 DNA: TGTGCCTGGAGTGTAGGGATAACCGGCGGCTACACCTTC. This translates into CAWSVGITGGYTF. The rearrangement uses TRBV30 and TRBJ1-2; D not resolved. This CDR3 comprises 13 residues. Trimming pared 0 bases from V and 8 bases from J, leaving 13 bases between. Germline lookup yields CDR1 GTSNPN and CDR2 SVGIG (reference sequence).